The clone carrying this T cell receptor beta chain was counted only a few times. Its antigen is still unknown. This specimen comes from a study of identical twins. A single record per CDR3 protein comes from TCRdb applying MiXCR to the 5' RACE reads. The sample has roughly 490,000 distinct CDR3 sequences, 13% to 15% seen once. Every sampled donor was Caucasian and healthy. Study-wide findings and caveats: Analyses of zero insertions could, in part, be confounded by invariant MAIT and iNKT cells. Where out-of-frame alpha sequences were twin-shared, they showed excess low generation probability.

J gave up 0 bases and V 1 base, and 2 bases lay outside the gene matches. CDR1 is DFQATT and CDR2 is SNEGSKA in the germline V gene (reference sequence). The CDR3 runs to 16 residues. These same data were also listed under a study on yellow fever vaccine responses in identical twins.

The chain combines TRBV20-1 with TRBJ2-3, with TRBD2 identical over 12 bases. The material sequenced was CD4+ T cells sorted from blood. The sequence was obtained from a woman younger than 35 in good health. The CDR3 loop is CSARASGGESTDTQYF. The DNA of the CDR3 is TGCAGTGCTAGAGCTAGCGGGGGGGAAAGCACAGATACGCAGTATTTT.